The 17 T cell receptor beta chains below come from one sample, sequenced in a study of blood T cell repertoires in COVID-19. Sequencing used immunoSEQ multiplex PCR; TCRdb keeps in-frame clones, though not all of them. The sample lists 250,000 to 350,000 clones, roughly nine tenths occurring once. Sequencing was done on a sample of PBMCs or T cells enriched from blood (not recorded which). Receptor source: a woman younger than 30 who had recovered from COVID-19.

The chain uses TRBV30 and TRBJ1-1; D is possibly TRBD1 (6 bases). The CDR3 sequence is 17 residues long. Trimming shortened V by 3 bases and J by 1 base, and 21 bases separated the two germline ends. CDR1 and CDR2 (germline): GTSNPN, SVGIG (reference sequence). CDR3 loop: CAWSPRTGSRGNTEAFF. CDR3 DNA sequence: TGTGCCTGGAGCCCCAGAACAGGGAGTAGAGGGAACACTGAAGCTTTCTTT.

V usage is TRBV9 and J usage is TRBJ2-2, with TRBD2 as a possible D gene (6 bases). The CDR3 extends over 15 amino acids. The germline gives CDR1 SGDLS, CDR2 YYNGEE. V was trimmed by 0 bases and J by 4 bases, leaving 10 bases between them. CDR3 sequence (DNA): TGTGCCAGCAGCGTAGAAGGACTAACCACCGGGGAGCTGTTTTTT. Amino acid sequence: CASSVEGLTTGELFF.

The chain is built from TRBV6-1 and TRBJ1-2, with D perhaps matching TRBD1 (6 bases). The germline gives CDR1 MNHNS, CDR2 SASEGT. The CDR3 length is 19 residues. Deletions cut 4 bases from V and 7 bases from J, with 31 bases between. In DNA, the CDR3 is TGTGCCAGCAGTGCCCGGGGGGGGGCGGCTTTCATGGGAGGTTCTGGCTACACCTTC. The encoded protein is CASSARGGAAFMGGSGYTF.

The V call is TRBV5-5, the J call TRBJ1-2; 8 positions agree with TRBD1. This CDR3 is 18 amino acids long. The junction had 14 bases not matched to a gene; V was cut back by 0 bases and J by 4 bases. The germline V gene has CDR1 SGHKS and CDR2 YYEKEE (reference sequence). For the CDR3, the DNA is TGTGCCAGCAGCTTGGTCCACACAGGACAGGGTGGGGGCTATGGCTACACCTTC. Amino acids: CASSLVHTGQGGGYGYTF.

The CDR3 DNA is TGTGCCACCAGCTGGACAGGGTTTGACAATGAGCAGTTCTTC. It specifies CATSWTGFDNEQFF. The chain uses TRBV24-1 and TRBJ2-1; 8 nucleotides agree with TRBD1. V trimming: 7 bases; J trimming: 5 bases; junction bases outside the gene matches: 6. Germline lookup yields CDR1 KGHDR and CDR2 SFDVKD. The CDR3 runs 14 residues.

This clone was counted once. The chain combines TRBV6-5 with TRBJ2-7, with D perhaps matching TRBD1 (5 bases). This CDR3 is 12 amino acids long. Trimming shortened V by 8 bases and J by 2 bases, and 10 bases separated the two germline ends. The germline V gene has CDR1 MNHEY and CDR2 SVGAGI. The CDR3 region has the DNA TGTGCCAGCGGGGCTCTTACCTACGAGCAGTACTTC. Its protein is CASGALTYEQYF.

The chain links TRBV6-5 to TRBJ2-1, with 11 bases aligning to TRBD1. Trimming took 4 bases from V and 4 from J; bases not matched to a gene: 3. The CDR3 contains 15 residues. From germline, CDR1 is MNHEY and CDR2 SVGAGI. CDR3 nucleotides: TGTGCCAGCAGTTTCGGACAGGGGGCTTACAATGAGCAGTTCTTC. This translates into CASSFGQGAYNEQFF.

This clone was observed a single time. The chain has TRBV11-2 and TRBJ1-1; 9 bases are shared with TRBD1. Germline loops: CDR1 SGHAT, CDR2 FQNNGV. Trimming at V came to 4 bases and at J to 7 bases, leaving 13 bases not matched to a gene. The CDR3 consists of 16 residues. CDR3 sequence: CASSYPGQGGSGEAFF. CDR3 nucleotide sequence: TGTGCCAGCAGCTACCCGGGACAGGGAGGTTCGGGTGAAGCTTTCTTT.

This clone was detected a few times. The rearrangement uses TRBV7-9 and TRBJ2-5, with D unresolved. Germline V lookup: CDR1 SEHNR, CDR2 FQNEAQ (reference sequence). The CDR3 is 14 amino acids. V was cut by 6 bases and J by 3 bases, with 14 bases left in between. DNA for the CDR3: TGTGCCAGCAGTACTCGACTGGTAGAAGAGACCCAGTACTTC. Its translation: CASSTRLVEETQYF.

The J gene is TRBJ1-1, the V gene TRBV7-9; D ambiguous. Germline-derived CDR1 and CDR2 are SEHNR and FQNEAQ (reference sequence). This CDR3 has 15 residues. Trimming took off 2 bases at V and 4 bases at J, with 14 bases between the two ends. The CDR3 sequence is CASSLLELTRTEAFF. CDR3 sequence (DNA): TGTGCCAGCAGCTTACTCGAACTCACCCGCACTGAAGCTTTCTTT. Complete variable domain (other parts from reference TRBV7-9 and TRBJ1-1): DTGVSQNPRHKITKRGQNVTFRCDPISEHNRLYWYRQTLGQGPEFLTYFQNEAQLEKSRLLSDRFSAERPKGSFSTLEIQRTEQGDSAMYLCASSLLELTRTEAFFGQGTRLTVV.

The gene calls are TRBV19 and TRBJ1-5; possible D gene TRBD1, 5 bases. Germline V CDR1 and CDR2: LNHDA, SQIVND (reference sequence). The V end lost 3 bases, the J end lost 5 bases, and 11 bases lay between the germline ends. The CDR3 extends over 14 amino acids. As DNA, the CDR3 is TGTGCCAGTAGTATTGGGGCAGGTTATCAGCCCCAGCATTTT. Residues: CASSIGAGYQPQHF.

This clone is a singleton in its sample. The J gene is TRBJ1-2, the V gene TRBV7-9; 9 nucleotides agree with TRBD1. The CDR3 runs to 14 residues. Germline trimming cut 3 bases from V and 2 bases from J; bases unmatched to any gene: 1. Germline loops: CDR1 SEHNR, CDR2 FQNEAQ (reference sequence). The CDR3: CASSFGTGNYGYTF. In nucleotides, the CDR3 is TGTGCCAGCAGCTTTGGGACAGGGAACTATGGCTACACCTTC.

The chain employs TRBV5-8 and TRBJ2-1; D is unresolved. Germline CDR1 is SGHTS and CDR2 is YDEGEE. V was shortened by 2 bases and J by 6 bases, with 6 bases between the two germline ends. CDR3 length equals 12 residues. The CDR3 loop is CASSFRVNEQFF. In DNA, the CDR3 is TGTGCCAGCAGCTTTCGGGTCAATGAGCAGTTCTTC.

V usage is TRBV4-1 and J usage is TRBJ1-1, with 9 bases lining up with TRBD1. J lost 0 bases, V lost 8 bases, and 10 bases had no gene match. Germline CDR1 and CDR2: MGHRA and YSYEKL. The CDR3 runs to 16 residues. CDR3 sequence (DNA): TGCGCCAGCCGATTCCGGGACAGGGCCATGAACACTGAAGCTTTCTTT. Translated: CASRFRDRAMNTEAFF.

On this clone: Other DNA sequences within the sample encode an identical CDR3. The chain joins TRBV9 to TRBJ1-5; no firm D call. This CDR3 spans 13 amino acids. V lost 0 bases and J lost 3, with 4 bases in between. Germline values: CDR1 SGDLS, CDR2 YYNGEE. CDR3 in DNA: TGTGCCAGCAGCGTAGGGGCCAATCAGCCCCAGCATTTT. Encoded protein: CASSVGANQPQHF.

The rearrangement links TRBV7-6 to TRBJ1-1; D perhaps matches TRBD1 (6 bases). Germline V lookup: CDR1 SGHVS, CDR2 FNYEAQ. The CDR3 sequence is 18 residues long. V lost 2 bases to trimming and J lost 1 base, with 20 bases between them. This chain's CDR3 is CASSLPVFSGQANTEAFF. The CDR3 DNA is TGTGCCAGCAGCTTACCAGTCTTCTCGGGACAAGCGAACACTGAAGCTTTCTTT.

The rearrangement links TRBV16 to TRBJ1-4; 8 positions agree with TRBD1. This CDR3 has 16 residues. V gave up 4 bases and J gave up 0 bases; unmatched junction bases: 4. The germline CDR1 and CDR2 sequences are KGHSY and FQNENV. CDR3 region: CASSRPTGATNEKLFF. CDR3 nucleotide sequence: TGTGCCAGCAGCCGACCGACAGGGGCAACTAATGAAAAACTGTTTTTT.